One sample yielded the 20 T cell receptor beta chains listed below, sequenced in a study of T-cell reconstitution after alpha-beta-depleted transplantation in children. A TCRbeta library incorporating unique molecular identifiers was prepared. TCRdb used MiXCR to reprocess the PCR reads, holding one entry per CDR3 protein. In the table there are about 540,000 distinct CDR3 sequences, 18% of which are singletons. The source was PBMCs from the stem cell graft donor, collected from the stem cell graft. The receptor set was obtained from a human donor who donated a stem cell graft to a child with acute lymphoblastic leukemia.

The V gene is TRBV5-1, the J gene TRBJ2-6; 7 positions agree with TRBD1. J gave up 0 bases and V 7 bases, and 7 bases lay outside the gene matches. Per the germline V gene, CDR1 is SGHRS and CDR2 is YFSETQ. CDR3 length equals 16 residues. For the CDR3, the DNA is TGCGCCAGCCTCGGACAGGCCAGCTCTGGGGCCAACGTCCTGACTTTC. Amino acid sequence: CASLGQASSGANVLTF.

This clonotype occurred many times. The chain uses TRBV24-1 and TRBJ1-5; D not certain. Looked up from germline, CDR1 is KGHDR and CDR2 is SFDVKD. V was trimmed by 7 bases and J by 7 bases, leaving 16 bases between them. The CDR3 is 14 amino acids. Written as DNA, the CDR3 is TGTGCCACCAGCGATGAGGGAGGGCGGCAGCCCCAGCATTTT. Its protein product is CATSDEGGRQPQHF.

The chain joins TRBV5-1 to TRBJ2-3, with D maybe TRBD2 (6 bases). Germline CDR1 and CDR2: SGHRS and YFSETQ. V was pared by 4 bases and J by 4 bases, with 13 bases between. The CDR3 is 14 amino acids. CDR3 amino acids: CASSPREYADTQYF. CDR3 in DNA: TGCGCCAGCAGCCCCCGGGAGTACGCAGATACGCAGTATTTT.

J is TRBJ1-5 and V is TRBV15, with D uncertain. This CDR3 spans 13 amino acids. Deletions cut 1 base from V and 3 bases from J, with 4 bases between. Germline V lookup: CDR1 LNHNV, CDR2 YYDKDF (reference sequence). CDR3 in DNA: TGTGCCACCAGCAGAGGTCCCAATCAGCCCCAGCATTTT. Its protein is CATSRGPNQPQHF.

This clonotype has a handful of counts. The CDR3 DNA reads as TGTGCCAGCAGCGCCCCGAACAGCTACGAGCAGTACTTC. Residues: CASSAPNSYEQYF. This sequence joins TRBV9 and TRBJ2-7; no reliable D call. The CDR3 is 13 amino acids. Between the trimmed V and J ends, which lost 3 bases and 3 bases, there was a span of 10 bases. CDR1 is SGDLS, CDR2 YYNGEE, per germline.

This clonotype was recorded a few times. The rearrangement links TRBV15 to TRBJ2-7, with a weak D call TRBD2 (6 bases). Trimming shortened V by 5 bases and J by 4 bases, and 21 bases separated the two germline ends. CDR1 LNHNV and CDR2 YYDKDF come from the germline V gene (reference sequence). The CDR3 totals 16 residues. The CDR3 reads CATSGLEGGISYEQYF. In DNA form, the CDR3 reads TGTGCCACCAGCGGCCTCGAGGGCGGGATTTCGTACGAGCAGTACTTC.

This clonotype was seen a few times. The V call is TRBV4-1, the J call TRBJ2-5; D gene unclear. Germline assignment: CDR1 MGHRA and CDR2 YSYEKL. CDR3 size: 13 residues. Trimming removed 1 base from V and 5 bases from J, with 8 bases in between. CDR3 DNA: TGCGCCAGCAGCCAAGTGGTGTCGGAGACCCAGTACTTC. Translating gives CASSQVVSETQYF.

This clonotype has just a few counts. The gene calls are TRBV4-1 and TRBJ1-5; TRBD1 matches 9 bases. V trimming: 2 bases; J trimming: 1 base; junction bases outside the gene matches: 3. This CDR3 has 16 residues. Germline V gene lookup returns CDR1 MGHRA and CDR2 YSYEKL. DNA for the CDR3: TGCGCCAGCAGCCAATTTGGGACAGGGAGCAATCAGCCCCAGCATTTT. This codes for CASSQFGTGSNQPQHF.

The chain has TRBV11-1 and TRBJ2-2; TRBD2 matches 14 bases. V trimming: 5 bases; J trimming: 6 bases; junction bases outside the gene matches: 17. From germline, CDR1 is SGHAT and CDR2 FQDESV (reference sequence). This CDR3 has 20 residues. CDR3 DNA: TGTGCCAGCAGCCCATCCGGAATTGGACTAGCGGGAGGCATTTCCGGGGAGCTGTTTTTT. Its protein is CASSPSGIGLAGGISGELFF.

This clonotype has just a few counts. The chain is built from TRBV10-3 and TRBJ2-4, with 7 bases fitting TRBD1. This CDR3 comprises 16 residues. Per the germline V gene, CDR1 is ENHRY and CDR2 is SYGVKD. The V and J ends lost 2 bases and 1 base, in that order; junction bases with no gene match: 5. CDR3 amino acids: CAISEPTGMAKNIQYF. Here the CDR3 DNA reads TGTGCCATCAGTGAGCCGACAGGGATGGCCAAAAACATTCAGTACTTC.

The rearrangement links TRBV7-9 to TRBJ2-1; 9 bases line up with TRBD1. The CDR3 consists of 15 residues. V gave up 5 bases and J gave up 6 bases; unmatched junction bases: 8. Germline assignment: CDR1 SEHNR and CDR2 FQNEAQ (reference sequence). CDR3 sequence reads: CASSHPGTGTNEQFF. The DNA for the CDR3 is TGTGCCAGCAGCCACCCCGGGACAGGGACCAATGAGCAGTTCTTC.

The V call is TRBV19, the J call TRBJ2-7; 11 bases align to TRBD2. V lost 5 bases to trimming and J lost 2 bases; unmatched junction nucleotides: 5. This CDR3 region has 15 residues. Looked up from germline, CDR1 is LNHDA and CDR2 is SQIVND (reference sequence). The CDR3 is CASSSQTSGTYEQYF. CDR3 nucleotide sequence: TGTGCCAGTAGTTCCCAGACTAGCGGGACCTACGAGCAGTACTTC. The whole variable domain, remainder taken from reference TRBV19 and TRBJ2-7, is DGGITQSPKYLFRKEGQNVTLSCEQNLNHDAMYWYRQDPGQGLRLIYYSQIVNDFQKGDIAEGYSVSREKKESFPLTVTSAQKNPTAFYLCASSSQTSGTYEQYFGPGTRLTVT.

V and J are TRBV7-2 and TRBJ2-1; 8 nucleotides agree with TRBD2. Germline V gives CDR1 SGHTA, CDR2 FQGNSA. The V and J ends lost 1 base and 7 bases, in that order; junction bases with no gene match: 9. The CDR3 loop spans 16 amino acids. The CDR3 spells CASSLVVGSGSNEQFF. CDR3 bases: TGTGCCAGCAGCTTAGTAGTGGGAAGCGGGAGTAATGAGCAGTTCTTC. The whole variable domain, filled in from reference TRBV7-2 and TRBJ2-1, reads GAGVSQSPSNKVTEKGKDVELRCDPISGHTALYWYRQSLGQGLEFLIYFQGNSAPDKSGLPSDRFSAERTGGSVSTLTIQRTQQEDSAVYLCASSLVVGSGSNEQFFGPGTRLTVL.

In this sample, this clonotype turned up a few times. V gene TRBV6-5 combines with J gene TRBJ2-2, with D possibly matching TRBD2 (5 bases). This CDR3 region has 15 residues. V was trimmed by 2 bases and J by 4 bases, leaving 11 bases between them. Germline V lookup: CDR1 MNHEY, CDR2 SVGAGI. The CDR3 loop reads CASSYRGSSTGELFF. For the CDR3, the DNA is TGTGCCAGCAGTTACCGAGGGTCTAGCACCGGGGAGCTGTTTTTT.

The chain is built from TRBV12-3 or TRBV12-4 and TRBJ2-7; D possibly uses TRBD1 or TRBD2 (5 bases each). V was cut by 1 base and J by 4 bases, with 14 bases left in between. CDR3 length: 15 amino acids. This chain's CDR3 is CASSLGGVGRYEQYF. DNA for the CDR3: TGTGCCAGCAGTTTAGGAGGGGTAGGAAGATACGAGCAGTACTTC.

V is TRBV10-3 and J is TRBJ2-1; 8 bases align to TRBD2. This CDR3 comprises 17 residues. CDR1 ENHRY and CDR2 SYGVKD come from the germline V gene. Trimming removed 2 bases from V and 0 bases from J; junction bases left unmatched: 6. CDR3 sequence reads: CAISEAGGGSSYNEQFF. For the CDR3, the DNA is TGTGCCATCAGTGAGGCCGGGGGGGGTAGCTCCTACAATGAGCAGTTCTTC.

This clonotype showed up just a few times. The chain combines TRBV9 with TRBJ2-1; weak D call: TRBD2 (6 bases). V lost 1 base, J lost 2 bases, and 10 bases lay in between. The CDR3 covers 15 residues. Germline V CDR1 and CDR2: SGDLS, YYNGEE. This CDR3 is CASSVWGEPYNEQFF. The CDR3 coding sequence is TGTGCCAGCAGCGTATGGGGGGAGCCCTACAATGAGCAGTTCTTC.

The chain has TRBV27 and TRBJ2-7, with D possibly being TRBD1 (6 bases). CDR1 is MNHEY and CDR2 is SMNVEV in the germline V gene (reference sequence). Trimming took off 5 bases at V and 5 bases at J, with 19 bases between the two ends. The CDR3 sequence is 15 residues long. The CDR3 DNA is TGTGCCAGCAGTCCCACAGGGTACCCCTCTGACGAGCAGTACTTC. Its protein product is CASSPTGYPSDEQYF.

The chain is built from TRBV6-1 and TRBJ1-2; TRBD1 might be the D (5 bases). With 6 bases removed from V and 1 base from J, the gap between germline ends came to 18 bases. From germline, CDR1 is MNHNS and CDR2 SASEGT. CDR3 size: 16 residues. The CDR3 here is CASSHGPGPSNYGYTF. The CDR3 DNA sequence: TGTGCCAGCAGCCACGGGCCGGGACCGAGTAACTATGGCTACACCTTC.

This chain joins TRBV10-3 and TRBJ1-3, with 9 bases aligning to TRBD1. The CDR3 contains 19 residues. Unmatched junction bases numbered 15, after V lost 6 bases and J lost 0 bases. From germline, CDR1 is ENHRY and CDR2 SYGVKD. The CDR3 sequence: CAISPSPGQGFYSGNTIYF. DNA of the CDR3: TGTGCCATCAGCCCCTCCCCAGGACAGGGGTTCTACTCTGGAAACACCATATATTTT.